A selection of T cell receptor beta chains follows, all from one sample in a study of post-analysis software for immune sequencing data. TCRdb re-derived calls from the PCR reads in MiXCR, one entry per CDR3 protein. Among 750,000 to 900,000 distinct CDR3 sequences listed, 46% were seen once. Sequencing was done on a sample of blood. These receptor sequences come from a girl aged 10-17 years with multiple sclerosis. Both conserved end residues are part of each CDR3. The D gene is left open where the match is weak. Clone size is stated in some rows and not others, as once, few, many or a class when expanded.

clone_size: .; v_call: TRBV15; d_call: TRBD1; j_call: TRBJ1-1; cdr3_nt: TGTGCCACCAGGGGACAGTGGAACACTGAAGCTTTCTTT; cdr3_aa: CATRGQWNTEAFF
clone_size: .; v_call: TRBV12-3/TRBV12-4; d_call: .; j_call: TRBJ1-1; cdr3_nt: TGTGCCAGCACCCCAGAGCAGGGCTGGACTGAAGCTTTCTTT; cdr3_aa: CASTPEQGWTEAFF
clone_size: .; v_call: TRBV12-3/TRBV12-4; d_call: .; j_call: TRBJ2-7; cdr3_nt: TGTGCCAGCAGTTCCCCCACAGGGTTCCACGAGCAGTACTTC; cdr3_aa: CASSSPTGFHEQYF
clone_size: .; v_call: TRBV20-1; d_call: .; j_call: TRBJ2-1; cdr3_nt: TGCAGTGCCCGAACGCTAGAGGGGGATGGGAATGAGCAGTTCTTC; cdr3_aa: CSARTLEGDGNEQFF
clone_size: few; v_call: TRBV29-1; d_call: .; j_call: TRBJ2-7; cdr3_nt: TGCAGCGTGGGGTGGGAGAACGAGCAGTACTTC; cdr3_aa: CSVGWENEQYF
clone_size: .; v_call: TRBV29-1; d_call: .; j_call: TRBJ2-1; cdr3_nt: TGCAGCGCTTTTACAGGGTTGAGCAATGAGCAGTTCTTC; cdr3_aa: CSAFTGLSNEQFF
clone_size: .; v_call: TRBV6-6; d_call: TRBD2; j_call: TRBJ2-2; cdr3_nt: TGTGCCAGCAGTCAAGGACTAGTTATCGGGGAGCTGTTTTTT; cdr3_aa: CASSQGLVIGELFF
clone_size: .; v_call: TRBV20-1; d_call: TRBD2; j_call: TRBJ2-3; cdr3_nt: TGCAGTGCTCTAGGGAGTATGTGGGCGGGAGGGTTTAGTACGCAGTATTTT; cdr3_aa: CSALGSMWAGGFSTQYF
clone_size: .; v_call: TRBV19; d_call: TRBD1; j_call: TRBJ2-3; cdr3_nt: TGTGCCAGTAGTACCGGACAGGGCGGCACAGATACGCAGTATTTT; cdr3_aa: CASSTGQGGTDTQYF
clone_size: .; v_call: TRBV7-2; d_call: TRBD2; j_call: TRBJ2-1; cdr3_nt: TGTACCAGCAGCTTAGAAACAGGGGTAGCGGGAGCGGAGCAGTTCTTC; cdr3_aa: CTSSLETGVAGAEQFF
clone_size: .; v_call: TRBV20-1; d_call: .; j_call: TRBJ1-1; cdr3_nt: TGCAGTGCTACCCGTCCGAACACTGAAGCTTTCTTT; cdr3_aa: CSATRPNTEAFF
clone_size: .; v_call: TRBV14; d_call: TRBD2; j_call: TRBJ2-1; cdr3_nt: TGTGCCAGCAGCCAAGATCCCGGACTAGTTGGCGAGCAGTTCTTC; cdr3_aa: CASSQDPGLVGEQFF
clone_size: .; v_call: TRBV7-3; d_call: .; j_call: TRBJ1-1; cdr3_nt: TGTGCCAGCAGCCTATCCGGACAGAACACTGAAGCTTTCTTT; cdr3_aa: CASSLSGQNTEAFF
clone_size: .; v_call: TRBV20-1; d_call: .; j_call: TRBJ1-6; cdr3_nt: TGCAGTGCTAGGGGCGAACAGGGATCACCCCTCCACTTT; cdr3_aa: CSARGEQGSPLHF
clone_size: .; v_call: TRBV19; d_call: TRBD1; j_call: TRBJ2-2; cdr3_nt: TGTGCCAGTAGGTCAGGACAGGGGCGGGCGAACACCGGGGAGCTGTTTTTT; cdr3_aa: CASRSGQGRANTGELFF
clone_size: few; v_call: TRBV11-2; d_call: .; j_call: TRBJ2-1; cdr3_nt: TGTGCCAGCAGCCGGAGAGGTTGGGTCGATGAGCAGTTCTTC; cdr3_aa: CASSRRGWVDEQFF
clone_size: few; v_call: TRBV7-9; d_call: TRBD2; j_call: TRBJ2-1; cdr3_nt: TGTGCCAGCAGCCCTAGACTAGCGGGAGGGCCGGGGAATGAGCAGTTCTTC; cdr3_aa: CASSPRLAGGPGNEQFF
clone_size: few; v_call: TRBV12-3/TRBV12-4; d_call: .; j_call: TRBJ1-4; cdr3_nt: TGTGCCAGCAGTTCCCGTGGGGGTTATTCTGAAAAACTGTTTTTT; cdr3_aa: CASSSRGGYSEKLFF
clone_size: .; v_call: TRBV20-1; d_call: .; j_call: TRBJ2-1; cdr3_nt: TGCAGTGCTAGCACCCAGGGGTGGAATGAGCAGTTCTTC; cdr3_aa: CSASTQGWNEQFF
clone_size: few; v_call: TRBV7-9; d_call: .; j_call: TRBJ2-1; cdr3_nt: TGTGCCAGCAGCCCCCCCCAGAGTCTAACTAGGGAGTTCTTC; cdr3_aa: CASSPPQSLTREFF
clone_size: few; v_call: TRBV5-6; d_call: .; j_call: TRBJ2-3; cdr3_nt: TGTGCCAGCCGAAAGGAGGGGATCCGCACAGATACGCAGTATTTT; cdr3_aa: CASRKEGIRTDTQYF
clone_size: few; v_call: TRBV4-3; d_call: .; j_call: TRBJ1-2; cdr3_nt: TGCGCCAACAGCCAGATTCCGGGACTACGGAACTATGGCTACACCTTC; cdr3_aa: CANSQIPGLRNYGYTF
clone_size: few; v_call: TRBV7-8; d_call: .; j_call: TRBJ2-1; cdr3_nt: TGTGCCAGCAGCTCCAACAAGAATGAGCAGTTCTTC; cdr3_aa: CASSSNKNEQFF
clone_size: .; v_call: TRBV15; d_call: .; j_call: TRBJ2-3; cdr3_nt: TGTGCCACTGGGCTCAGTCCCTACACAGATACGCAGTATTTT; cdr3_aa: CATGLSPYTDTQYF
clone_size: few; v_call: TRBV20-1; d_call: TRBD2; j_call: TRBJ2-5; cdr3_nt: TGCAGTGCCGTGGGACTAGCGGATGAGCAGTACTTC; cdr3_aa: CSAVGLADEQYF
clone_size: few; v_call: TRBV7-2; d_call: .; j_call: TRBJ1-2; cdr3_nt: TGTGCCAGCAGCTCCTCGACAGAATCTTCGTCCGGCTACACCTTC; cdr3_aa: CASSSSTESSSGYTF
clone_size: .; v_call: TRBV24-1; d_call: .; j_call: TRBJ2-3; cdr3_nt: TGTGCCACCAGTGATTCTAGAGAATCTAGCACAGATACGCAGTATTTT; cdr3_aa: CATSDSRESSTDTQYF